Described below is a single T cell receptor beta chain sequence and its context. Its antigen is unidentified. This sample stems from a study of T-cell memory formation after mild COVID-19. Whole-study context: TCR clusters showed largely donor specificity. Study conclusions and caveats: CD4/CD8 balance held among clones contracting day 15 to 85, and later expanders leaned CD4+. Cross-reactive memory appears to have joined, as suggested by some responding clones showing up in pre-infection memory.

5'RACE with constant-segment primers yielded barcoded, UMI-tagged TCR alpha and TCR beta cDNA libraries. TCRdb processed the 5' RACE reads anew with MiXCR; each CDR3 protein has one entry. This sample has some 210,000 distinct CDR3 sequences, with around 27% found just once. CDR1 is LGHNA, CDR2 YSLEER, per germline. The length of the CDR3 is 15 residues. V was trimmed by 1 base and J by 1 base, leaving 10 bases between them. This clonotype was sampled from an adult woman who had mild COVID-19 (a few samples of this study predate the infection). Cell type and time point are not known. V gene TRBV4-3 combines with J gene TRBJ2-5; D is unclear. Sequenced sample: PBMCs or a T cell subset sorted from them (not recorded which). CDR3 DNA: TGCGCCAGCAGCCAAGGCCCCCGACTCCAAGAGACCCAGTACTTC. Protein sequence: CASSQGPRLQETQYF.